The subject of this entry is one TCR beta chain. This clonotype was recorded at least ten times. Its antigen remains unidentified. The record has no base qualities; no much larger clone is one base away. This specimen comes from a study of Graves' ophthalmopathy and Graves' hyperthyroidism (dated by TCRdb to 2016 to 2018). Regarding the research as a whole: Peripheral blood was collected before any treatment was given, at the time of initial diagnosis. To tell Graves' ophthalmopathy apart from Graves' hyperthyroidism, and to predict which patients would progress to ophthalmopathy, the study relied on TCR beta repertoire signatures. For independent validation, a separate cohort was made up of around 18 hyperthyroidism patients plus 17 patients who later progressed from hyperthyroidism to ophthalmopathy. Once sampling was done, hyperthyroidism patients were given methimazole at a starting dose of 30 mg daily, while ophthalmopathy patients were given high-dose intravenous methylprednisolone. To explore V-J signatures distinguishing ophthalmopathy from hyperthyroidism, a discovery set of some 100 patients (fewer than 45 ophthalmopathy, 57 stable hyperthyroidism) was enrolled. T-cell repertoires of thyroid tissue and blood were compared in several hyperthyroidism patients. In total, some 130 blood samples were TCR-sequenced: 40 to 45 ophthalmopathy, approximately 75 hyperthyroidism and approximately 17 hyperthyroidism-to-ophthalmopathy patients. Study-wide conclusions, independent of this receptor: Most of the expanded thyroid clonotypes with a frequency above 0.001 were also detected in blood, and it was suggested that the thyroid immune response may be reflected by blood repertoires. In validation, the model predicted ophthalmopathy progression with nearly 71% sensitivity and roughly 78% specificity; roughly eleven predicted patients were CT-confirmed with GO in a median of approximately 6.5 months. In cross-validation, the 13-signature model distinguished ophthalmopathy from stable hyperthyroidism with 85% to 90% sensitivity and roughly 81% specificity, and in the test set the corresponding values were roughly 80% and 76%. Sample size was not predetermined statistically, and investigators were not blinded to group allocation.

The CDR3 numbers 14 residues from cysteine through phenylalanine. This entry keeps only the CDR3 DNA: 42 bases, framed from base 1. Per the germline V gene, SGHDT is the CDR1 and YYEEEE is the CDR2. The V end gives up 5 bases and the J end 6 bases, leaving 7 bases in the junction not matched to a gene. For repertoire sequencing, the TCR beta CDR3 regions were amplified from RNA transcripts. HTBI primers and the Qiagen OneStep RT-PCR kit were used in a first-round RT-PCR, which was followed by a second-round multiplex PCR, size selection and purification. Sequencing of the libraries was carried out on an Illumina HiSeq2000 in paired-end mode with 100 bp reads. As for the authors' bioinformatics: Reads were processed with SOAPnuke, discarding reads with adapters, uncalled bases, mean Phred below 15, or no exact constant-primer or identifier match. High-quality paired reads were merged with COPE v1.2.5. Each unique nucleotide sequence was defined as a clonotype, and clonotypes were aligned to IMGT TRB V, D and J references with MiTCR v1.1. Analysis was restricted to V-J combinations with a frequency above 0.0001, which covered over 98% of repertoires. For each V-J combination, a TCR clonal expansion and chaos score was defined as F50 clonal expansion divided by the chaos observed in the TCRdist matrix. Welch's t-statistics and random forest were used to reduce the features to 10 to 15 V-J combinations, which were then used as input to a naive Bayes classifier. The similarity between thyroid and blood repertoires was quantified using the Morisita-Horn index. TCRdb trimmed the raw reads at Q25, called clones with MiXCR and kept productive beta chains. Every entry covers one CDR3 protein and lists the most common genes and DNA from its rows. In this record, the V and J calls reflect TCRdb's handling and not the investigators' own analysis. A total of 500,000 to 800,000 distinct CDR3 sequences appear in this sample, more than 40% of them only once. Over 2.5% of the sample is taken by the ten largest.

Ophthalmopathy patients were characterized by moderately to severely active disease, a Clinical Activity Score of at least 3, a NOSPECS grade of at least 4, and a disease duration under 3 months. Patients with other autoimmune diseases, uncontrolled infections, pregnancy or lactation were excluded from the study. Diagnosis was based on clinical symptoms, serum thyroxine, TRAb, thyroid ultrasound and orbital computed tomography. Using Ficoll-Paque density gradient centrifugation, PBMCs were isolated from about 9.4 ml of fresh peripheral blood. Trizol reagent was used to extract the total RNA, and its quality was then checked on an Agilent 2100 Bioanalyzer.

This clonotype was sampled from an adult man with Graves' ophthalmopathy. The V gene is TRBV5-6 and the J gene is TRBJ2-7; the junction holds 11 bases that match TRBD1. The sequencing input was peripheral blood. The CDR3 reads CASRTGQGVFEQYF. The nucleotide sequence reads TGTGCCAGCAGGACGGGACAGGGGGTATTCGAGCAGTACTTC.